Below, 9 T cell receptor beta chains from the same sample are listed, as sequenced in a study of neurological immune-mediated disorders. From the 5' RACE reads, TCRdb called clonotypes with MiXCR, one entry per CDR3 protein. The sample has roughly 48,000 distinct CDR3 sequences, under 30% seen once. Input material: PBMCs. The receptors here all came from a woman aged 70-85 years in good health.

Within the sample, this clonotype is medium-sized (0.01 to 0.1%). The chain employs TRBV4-1 and TRBJ2-2, with 8 bases lining up with TRBD2. The CDR3 length is 15 residues. J lost 7 bases, V lost 4 bases, and 8 bases had no gene match. The germline V gene encodes CDR1 MGHRA and CDR2 YSYEKL. CDR3 protein: CASSPGAGAGGELFF. As DNA, the CDR3 is TGCGCCAGCAGCCCAGGAGCGGGAGCGGGCGGGGAGCTGTTTTTT.

Notes on this clonotype: One end of the junction varies from germline; a read error may be responsible. The V gene is TRBV20-1, the J gene TRBJ1-3, with TRBD1 identical over 7 bases. This CDR3 region has 13 residues. The V gene's germline CDR1 is DFQATT and CDR2 SNEGSKA (reference sequence). The CDR3 region has the DNA TGTAGCCTCCTGGACAGGCCGGAAAACACCATATATTTT. Translation gives CSLLDRPENTIYF.

This clonotype was observed many times. The chain uses TRBV4-2 and TRBJ2-7, with a possible D match to TRBD2 (7 bases). This CDR3 contains 16 residues. Germline-derived CDR1 and CDR2 are LGHNA and YNFKEQ. The V gene lost 1 base and the J gene lost 9 bases, with 22 bases spanning the gap. The CDR3 DNA sequence: TGTGCCAGCAGCCAAGTGTCGGGCGGGGGCTCAAGGGTGCAGTACTTC. Amino acid sequence: CASSQVSGGGSRVQYF.

This clonotype was seen at least ten times. The rearrangement uses TRBV5-6 and TRBJ1-5; unclear D gene. The length of the CDR3 is 14 residues. The germline V and J ends were trimmed by 0 bases and 1 base, with 5 bases remaining between them. In germline, CDR1 is SGHDT, CDR2 YYEEEE. The CDR3 nucleotides read TGTGCCAGCAGCTTGGGGTGGAGCAATCAGCCCCAGCATTTT. This gives the protein CASSLGWSNQPQHF.

This clonotype was counted ten times or more. The chain uses TRBV20-1 and TRBJ2-2, with 12 bases fitting TRBD2. Germline V gives CDR1 DFQATT, CDR2 SNEGSKA (reference sequence). Germline trimming cut 3 bases from V and 4 bases from J; bases unmatched to any gene: 0. The CDR3 runs 14 residues. CDR3 nucleotides: TGCAGTGCTAGGACTAGCGGGAGCACCGGGGAGCTGTTTTTT. It yields the protein CSARTSGSTGELFF.

The table lists this clonotype with many counts. The chain recombines TRBV12-3 or TRBV12-4 with TRBJ2-1; D may be TRBD2 (5 bases). V was cut by 3 bases and J by 4 bases, with 13 bases left in between. There are 15 residues in the CDR3. CDR3 DNA sequence: TGTGCCAGCAGTTTGTCGGGGTTTCCATACAATGAGCAGTTCTTC. Its protein product is CASSLSGFPYNEQFF.

This clonotype has a count of ten or more. The chain has TRBV6-5 and TRBJ1-1; 7 bases fit TRBD1. J was trimmed by 1 base and V by 5 bases; bases with no gene match: 7. Per germline, CDR1 MNHEY and CDR2 SVGAGI. The CDR3 is 15 amino acids. The CDR3 nucleotides read TGTGCCAGCAGTACCCGGACAGGAGAGAACACTGAAGCTTTCTTT. This encodes CASSTRTGENTEAFF.

A note on this clonotype: The junction does not match germline at one end; this may be a read error. V is TRBV12-3 or TRBV12-4 and J is TRBJ2-1, with D maybe TRBD2 (5 bases). The CDR3 consists of 17 residues. The CDR3 DNA reads TGTGCCAACAGTACCCCTGTGGCTGGAGGCTCCTACAATGAGCAGTTCTTC. It encodes CANSTPVAGGSYNEQFF.

About this clonotype itself: With a much larger clone just one base away, this may be a read error. The chain uses TRBV5-1 and TRBJ1-2; D is uncertain. Germline V gene data show CDR1 as SGHRS and CDR2 as YFSETQ. The CDR3 covers 13 residues. CDR3 loop: CASSSEDIYGDTF. CDR3 in DNA: TGCGCCAGCAGCTCGGAAGACATCTATGGCGACACCTTC.